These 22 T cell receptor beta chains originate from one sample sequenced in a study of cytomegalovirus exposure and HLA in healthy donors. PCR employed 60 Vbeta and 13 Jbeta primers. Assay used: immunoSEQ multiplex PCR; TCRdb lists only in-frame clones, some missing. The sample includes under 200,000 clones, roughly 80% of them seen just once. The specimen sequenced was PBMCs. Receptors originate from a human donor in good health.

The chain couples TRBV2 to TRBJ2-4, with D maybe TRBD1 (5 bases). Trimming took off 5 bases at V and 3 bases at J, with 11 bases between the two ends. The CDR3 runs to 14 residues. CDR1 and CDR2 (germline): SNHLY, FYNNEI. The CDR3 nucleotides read TGTGCCAGCAGTAAAGACAGCAGCAAAAACATTCAGTACTTC. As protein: CASSKDSSKNIQYF.

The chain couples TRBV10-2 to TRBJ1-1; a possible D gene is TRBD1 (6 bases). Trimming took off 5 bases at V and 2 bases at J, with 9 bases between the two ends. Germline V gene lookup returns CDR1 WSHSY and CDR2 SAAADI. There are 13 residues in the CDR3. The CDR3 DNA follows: TGCGCCAGCAGTAGGACAGCAAACACTGAAGCTTTCTTT. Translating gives CASSRTANTEAFF.

DNA for the CDR3: TGCGCCAGCAGTGAGAATCCCCGGGACGGGAGCTCCTACAATGAGCAGTTCTTC. Translating it yields CASSENPRDGSSYNEQFF. The gene calls are TRBV10-1 and TRBJ2-1; TRBD2 might be the D (6 bases). The germline V gene has CDR1 WNHNN and CDR2 SYGVQD (reference sequence). The CDR3 is made up of 18 amino acids. V was trimmed by 2 bases and J by 0 bases, leaving 17 bases between them.

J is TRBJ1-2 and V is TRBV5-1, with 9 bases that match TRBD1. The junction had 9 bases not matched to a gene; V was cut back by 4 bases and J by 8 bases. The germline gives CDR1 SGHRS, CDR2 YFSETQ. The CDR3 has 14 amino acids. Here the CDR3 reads CASSKAQGAEGYTF. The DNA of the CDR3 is TGCGCCAGCAGCAAAGCACAGGGGGCTGAGGGCTACACCTTC. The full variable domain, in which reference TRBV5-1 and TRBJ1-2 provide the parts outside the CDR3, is KAGVTQTPRYLIKTRGQQVTLSCSPISGHRSVSWYQQTPGQGLQFLFEYFSETQRNKGNFPGRFSGRQFSNSRSEMNVSTLELGDSALYLCASSKAQGAEGYTFGSGTRLTVV.

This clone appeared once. In DNA form, the CDR3 reads TGTGCCAGCAGTTCCCCTCAGGGTAGCTATGGCTACACCTTC. Translated: CASSSPQGSYGYTF. The J gene is TRBJ1-2, the V gene TRBV6-5; D is possibly TRBD1 (5 bases). V gave up 4 bases and J gave up 4 bases, with 13 bases separating them. Germline V gene data show CDR1 as MNHEY and CDR2 as SVGAGI. The CDR3 is 14 residues long.

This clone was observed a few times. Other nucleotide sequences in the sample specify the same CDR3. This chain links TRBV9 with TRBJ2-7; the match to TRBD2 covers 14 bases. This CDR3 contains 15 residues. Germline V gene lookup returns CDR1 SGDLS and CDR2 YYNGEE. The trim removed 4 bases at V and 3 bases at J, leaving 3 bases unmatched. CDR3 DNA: TGTGCCAGCAGCCCGGGGACTAGCGGGGGCTACGAGCAGTACTTC. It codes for CASSPGTSGGYEQYF.

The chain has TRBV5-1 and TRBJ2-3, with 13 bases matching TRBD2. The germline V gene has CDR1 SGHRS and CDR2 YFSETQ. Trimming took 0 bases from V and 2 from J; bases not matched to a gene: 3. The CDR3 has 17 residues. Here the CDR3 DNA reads TGCGCCAGCAGCTTGGGACTAGCGGGGGGAGACACAGATACGCAGTATTTT. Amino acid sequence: CASSLGLAGGDTDTQYF.

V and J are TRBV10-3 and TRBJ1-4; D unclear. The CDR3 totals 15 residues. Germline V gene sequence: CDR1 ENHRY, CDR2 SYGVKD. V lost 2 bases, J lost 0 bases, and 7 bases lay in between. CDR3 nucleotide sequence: TGTGCCATCAGTGAGACACACACAACTAATGAAAAACTGTTTTTT. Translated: CAISETHTTNEKLFF.

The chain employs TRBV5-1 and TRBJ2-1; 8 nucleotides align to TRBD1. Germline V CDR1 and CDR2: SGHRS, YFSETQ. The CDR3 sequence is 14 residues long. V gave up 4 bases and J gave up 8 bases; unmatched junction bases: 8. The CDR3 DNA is TGCGCCAGCAGCGCGGACAGGGCGAGTGATGAGCAGTTCTTC. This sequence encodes CASSADRASDEQFF.

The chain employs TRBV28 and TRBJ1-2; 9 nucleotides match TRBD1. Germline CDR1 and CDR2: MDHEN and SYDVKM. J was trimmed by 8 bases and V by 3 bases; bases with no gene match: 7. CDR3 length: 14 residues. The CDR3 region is CASSLYRGLGGYTF. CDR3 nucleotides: TGTGCCAGCAGTTTGTACAGGGGGCTAGGAGGCTACACCTTC.

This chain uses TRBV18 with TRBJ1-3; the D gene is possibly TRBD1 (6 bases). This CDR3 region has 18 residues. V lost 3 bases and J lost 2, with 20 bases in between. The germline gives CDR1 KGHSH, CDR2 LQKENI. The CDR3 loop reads CASSPTRDTLGAGNTIYF. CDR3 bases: TGTGCCAGCTCACCGACTCGGGACACCCTGGGAGCTGGAAACACCATATATTTT. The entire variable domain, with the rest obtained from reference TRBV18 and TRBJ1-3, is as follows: NAGVMQNPRHLVRRRGQEARLRCSPMKGHSHVYWYRQLPEEGLKFMVYLQKENIIDESGMPKERFSAEFPKEGPSILRIQQVVRGDSAAYFCASSPTRDTLGAGNTIYFGEGSWLTVV.

The CDR3 reads CASSQDPSGGVTGELFF. The CDR3 region has the DNA TGCGCCAGCAGCCAAGATCCCAGCGGGGGGGTCACCGGGGAGCTGTTTTTT. The V and J genes are TRBV4-3 and TRBJ2-2, with 10 bases lining up with TRBD2. Trimming cost V 0 bases and J 4 bases; bases outside gene matches: 5. Germline CDR1 and CDR2: LGHNA and YSLEER. The CDR3 covers 17 residues.

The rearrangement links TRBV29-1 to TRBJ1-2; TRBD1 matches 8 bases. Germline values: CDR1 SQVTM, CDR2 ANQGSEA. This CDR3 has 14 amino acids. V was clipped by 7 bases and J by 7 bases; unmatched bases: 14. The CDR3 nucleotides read TGCAGCGGATCTCTCGCAGGGGGCTCTGTTGGCTACACCTTC. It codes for CSGSLAGGSVGYTF.

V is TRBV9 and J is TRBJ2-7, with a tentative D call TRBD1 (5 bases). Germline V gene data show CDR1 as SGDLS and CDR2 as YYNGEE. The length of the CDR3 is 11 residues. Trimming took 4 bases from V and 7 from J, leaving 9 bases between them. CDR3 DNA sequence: TGTGCCAGCAGCTCCCCAGGGGAGCAGTACTTC. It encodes CASSSPGEQYF.

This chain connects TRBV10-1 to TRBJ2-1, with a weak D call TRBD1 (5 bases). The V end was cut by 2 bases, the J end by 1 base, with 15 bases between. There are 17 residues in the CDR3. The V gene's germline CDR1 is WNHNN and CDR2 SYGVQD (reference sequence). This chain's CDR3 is CASSERVGGQSYNEQFF. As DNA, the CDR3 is TGCGCCAGCAGTGAGAGAGTGGGCGGACAATCCTACAATGAGCAGTTCTTC.

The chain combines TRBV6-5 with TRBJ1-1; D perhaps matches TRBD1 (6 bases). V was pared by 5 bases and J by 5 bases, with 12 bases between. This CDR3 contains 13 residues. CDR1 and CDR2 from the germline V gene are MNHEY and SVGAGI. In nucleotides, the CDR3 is TGTGCCAGCAGTACAGGGCCGAGGACTGAAGCTTTCTTT. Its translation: CASSTGPRTEAFF.

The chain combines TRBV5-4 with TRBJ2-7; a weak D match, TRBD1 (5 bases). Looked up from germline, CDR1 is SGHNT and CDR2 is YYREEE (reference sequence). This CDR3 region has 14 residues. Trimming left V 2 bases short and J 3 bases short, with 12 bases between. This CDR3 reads CASSLDRVGYEQYF. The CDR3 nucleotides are TGTGCCAGCAGCTTAGACAGAGTAGGCTACGAGCAGTACTTC.

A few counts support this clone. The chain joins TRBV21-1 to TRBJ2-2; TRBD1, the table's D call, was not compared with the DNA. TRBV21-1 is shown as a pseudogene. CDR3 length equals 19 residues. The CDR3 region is CASSKGDTGQGGNTGELFF. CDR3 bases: TGTGCCAGCAGCAAAGGGGATACCGGACAGGGAGGGAACACCGGGGAGCTGTTTTTT.

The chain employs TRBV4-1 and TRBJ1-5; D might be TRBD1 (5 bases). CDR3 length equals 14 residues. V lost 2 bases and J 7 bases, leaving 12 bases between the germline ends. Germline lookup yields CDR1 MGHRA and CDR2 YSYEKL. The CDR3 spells CASSQSGLWQPQHF. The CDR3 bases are TGCGCCAGCAGCCAATCAGGGCTTTGGCAGCCCCAGCATTTT.

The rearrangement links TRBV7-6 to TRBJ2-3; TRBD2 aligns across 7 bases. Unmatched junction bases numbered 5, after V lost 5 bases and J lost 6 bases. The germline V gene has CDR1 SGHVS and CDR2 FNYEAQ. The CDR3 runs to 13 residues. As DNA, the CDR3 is TGTGCCAGCAGCCCCGGGGGAGGGGATACGCAGTATTTT. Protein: CASSPGGGDTQYF.

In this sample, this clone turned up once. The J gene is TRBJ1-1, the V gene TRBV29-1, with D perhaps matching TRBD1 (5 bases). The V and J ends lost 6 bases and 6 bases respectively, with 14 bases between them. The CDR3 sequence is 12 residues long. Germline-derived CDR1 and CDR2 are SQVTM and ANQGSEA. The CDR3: CSVDSVGPEAFF. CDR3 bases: TGCAGCGTAGACAGCGTGGGGCCTGAAGCTTTCTTT. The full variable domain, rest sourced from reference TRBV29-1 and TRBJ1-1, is SAVISQKPSRDICQRGTSLTIQCQVDSQVTMMFWYRQQPGQSLTLIATANQGSEATYESGFVIDKFPISRPNLTFSTLTVSNMSPEDSSIYLCSVDSVGPEAFFGQGTRLTVV.

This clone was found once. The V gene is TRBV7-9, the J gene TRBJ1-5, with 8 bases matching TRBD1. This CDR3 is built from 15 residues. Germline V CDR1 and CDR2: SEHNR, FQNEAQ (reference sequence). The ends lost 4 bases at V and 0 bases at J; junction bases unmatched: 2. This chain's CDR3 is CASSSGQGSNQPQHF. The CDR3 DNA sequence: TGTGCCAGCAGCTCAGGACAGGGTAGCAATCAGCCCCAGCATTTT.